Following are 4 T cell receptor beta chains from one sample sequenced in a study of beta chain features in type 1 diabetes. The authors reverse transcribed all of the isolated RNA, so sequencing captured expressed TCRB transcripts. Method: immunoSEQ multiplex PCR; TCRdb's copy keeps in-frame clones and lacks some. This table holds about 210,000 clones, roughly a tenth found once. The sequenced material came from central memory CD4+ T cells from blood. The receptor source for this set is a man between 18 and 29 years old in good health.

This clone occurred many times. The V and J genes are TRBV6-6 and TRBJ2-4; no definite D call. The CDR3 extends over 13 amino acids. Trimming stripped 6 bases from V and 2 bases from J, with 8 bases between. Germline CDR1 and CDR2: MNHNY and SVGAGI (reference sequence). The CDR3 spells CASRSVTKNIQYF. CDR3 bases: TGTGCCAGCAGGAGTGTAACCAAAAACATTCAGTACTTC.

The sample holds a few counts of this clone. This chain connects TRBV7-2 to TRBJ2-5, with D possibly being TRBD1 (5 bases). The CDR3 loop spans 14 amino acids. Looked up from germline, CDR1 is SGHTA and CDR2 is FQGNSA. V lost 5 bases and J 1 base, leaving 11 bases between the germline ends. The CDR3 region has the DNA TGTGCCAGCAGCCCGCGACAGTCCCAAGAGACCCAGTACTTC. Translating it yields CASSPRQSQETQYF.

The chain recombines TRBV30 with TRBJ1-4; 7 bases map to TRBD1. Germline V lookup: CDR1 GTSNPN, CDR2 SVGIG (reference sequence). Trimming cost V 0 bases and J 6 bases; bases outside gene matches: 7. The CDR3 is 15 amino acids. The CDR3 loop is CAWSVLWQGDEKLFF. The CDR3 DNA reads as TGTGCCTGGAGTGTACTTTGGCAGGGGGATGAAAAACTGTTTTTT.

This clone was observed many times. This sample includes further DNA sequences coding for the same CDR3. The rearrangement links TRBV7-9 to TRBJ2-3, with 10 bases fitting TRBD2. Germline V gene lookup returns CDR1 SEHNR and CDR2 FQNEAQ (reference sequence). V trimming: 0 bases; J trimming: 2 bases; junction bases outside the gene matches: 2. The length of the CDR3 is 16 residues. CDR3 nucleotide sequence: TGTGCCAGCAGCTTAGCCCTAGCGGGAGTCACAGATACGCAGTATTTT. Its protein is CASSLALAGVTDTQYF.